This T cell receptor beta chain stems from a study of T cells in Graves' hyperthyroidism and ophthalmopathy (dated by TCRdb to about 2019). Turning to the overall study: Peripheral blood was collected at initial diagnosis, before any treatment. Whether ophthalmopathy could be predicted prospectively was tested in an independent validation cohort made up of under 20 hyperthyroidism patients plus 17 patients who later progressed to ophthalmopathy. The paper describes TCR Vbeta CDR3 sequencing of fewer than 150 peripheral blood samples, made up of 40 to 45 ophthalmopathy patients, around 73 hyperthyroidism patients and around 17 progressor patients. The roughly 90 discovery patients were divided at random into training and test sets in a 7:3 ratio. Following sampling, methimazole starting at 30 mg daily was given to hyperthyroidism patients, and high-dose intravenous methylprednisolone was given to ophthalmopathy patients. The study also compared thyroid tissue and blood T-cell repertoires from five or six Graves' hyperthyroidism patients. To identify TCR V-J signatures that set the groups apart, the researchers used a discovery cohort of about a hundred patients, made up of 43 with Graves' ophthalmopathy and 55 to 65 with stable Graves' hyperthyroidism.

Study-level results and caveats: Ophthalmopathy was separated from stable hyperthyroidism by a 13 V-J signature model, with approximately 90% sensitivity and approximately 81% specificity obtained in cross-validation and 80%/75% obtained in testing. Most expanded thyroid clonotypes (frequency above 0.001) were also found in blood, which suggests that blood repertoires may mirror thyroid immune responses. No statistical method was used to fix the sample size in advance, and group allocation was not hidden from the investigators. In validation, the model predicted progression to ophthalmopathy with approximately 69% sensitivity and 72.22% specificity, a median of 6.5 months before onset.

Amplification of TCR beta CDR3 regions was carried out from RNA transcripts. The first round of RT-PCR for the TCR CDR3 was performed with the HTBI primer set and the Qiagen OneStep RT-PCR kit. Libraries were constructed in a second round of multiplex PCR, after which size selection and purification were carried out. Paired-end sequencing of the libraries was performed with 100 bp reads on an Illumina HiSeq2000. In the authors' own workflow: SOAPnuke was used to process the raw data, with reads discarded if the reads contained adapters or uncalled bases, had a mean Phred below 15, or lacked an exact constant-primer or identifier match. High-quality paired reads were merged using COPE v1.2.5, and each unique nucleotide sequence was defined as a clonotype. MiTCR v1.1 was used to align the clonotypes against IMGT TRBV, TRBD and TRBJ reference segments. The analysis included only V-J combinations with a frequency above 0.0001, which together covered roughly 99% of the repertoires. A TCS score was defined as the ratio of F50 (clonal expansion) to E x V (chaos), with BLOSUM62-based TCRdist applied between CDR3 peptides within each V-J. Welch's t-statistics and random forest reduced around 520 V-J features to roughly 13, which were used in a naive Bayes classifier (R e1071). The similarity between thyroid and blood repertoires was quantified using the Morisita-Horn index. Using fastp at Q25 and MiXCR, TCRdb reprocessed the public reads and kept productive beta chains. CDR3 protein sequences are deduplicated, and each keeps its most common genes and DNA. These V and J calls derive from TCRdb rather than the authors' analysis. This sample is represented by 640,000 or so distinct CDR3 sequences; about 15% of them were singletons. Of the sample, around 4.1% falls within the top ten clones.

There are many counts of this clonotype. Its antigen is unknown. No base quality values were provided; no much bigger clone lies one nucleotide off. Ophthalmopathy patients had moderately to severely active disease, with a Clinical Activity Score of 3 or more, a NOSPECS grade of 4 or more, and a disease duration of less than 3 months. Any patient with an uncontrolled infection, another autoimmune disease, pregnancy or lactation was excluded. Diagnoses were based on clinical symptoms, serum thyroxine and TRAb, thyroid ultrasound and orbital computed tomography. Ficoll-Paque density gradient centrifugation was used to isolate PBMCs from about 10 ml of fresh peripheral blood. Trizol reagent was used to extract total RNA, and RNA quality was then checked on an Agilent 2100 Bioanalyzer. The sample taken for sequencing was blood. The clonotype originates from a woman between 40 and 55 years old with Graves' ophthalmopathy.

The bases read TGTGCCAGTAGTCTGGCTGTCGTTCAGCCCCAGCATTTT. Translated, it reads CASSLAVVQPQHF. This receptor chain uses TRBV19 and TRBJ1-5; the D segment cannot be called with confidence. CDR1 LNHDA and CDR2 SQIVND were looked up in the germline V gene (reference sequence). From the cysteine through the phenylalanine, the CDR3 covers 13 amino acids. Left in the record is the CDR3 DNA by itself, 39 bases read in frame from the first base. The V end loses 5 bases and the J end loses 6 bases, and a stretch of 11 bases separates them.